The present TCR beta chain was sequenced within a study of CD8 T cells in Susac syndrome. Findings of the study overall: The study admitted that it had a relatively small number of individuals in its TCR sequencing and HLA analysis.

Germline V CDR1 and CDR2: SGHDT, YYEEEE. CDR3 length equals 15 residues. Trimming pared 0 bases from V and 2 bases from J, leaving 9 bases between. Comment on this clonotype: The antigen is not known.

Sequencing of TCR beta was performed on blood CD8+ T cells and on blood CD4+ T cells. TEMRA cells were FACS-enriched and CD8+ and CD4+ T cells negatively isolated. The authors reverse transcribed about 0.5 to 1 ug RNA with random hexamers. The immunoSEQ assay covered 54 Vbeta and 13 Jbeta segments for CDR3. One entry per CDR3 protein, called by TCRdb with MiXCR from the immunoSEQ multiplex PCR reads. The data show tens of thousands of distinct CDR3 sequences, with roughly 95% seen just once and around 0.11% held by the top ten. Sequencing used CD4+ T cells from PBMCs. The chain joins TRBV5-6 to TRBJ2-1; the D gene could be TRBD1 or TRBD2 (5 bases each). The TCR sequence derives from a human donor with multiple sclerosis. The CDR3 loop reads CASSLDPGPYNEQFF. For the CDR3, the DNA is TGTGCCAGCAGCTTGGACCCGGGGCCCTACAATGAGCAGTTCTTC.